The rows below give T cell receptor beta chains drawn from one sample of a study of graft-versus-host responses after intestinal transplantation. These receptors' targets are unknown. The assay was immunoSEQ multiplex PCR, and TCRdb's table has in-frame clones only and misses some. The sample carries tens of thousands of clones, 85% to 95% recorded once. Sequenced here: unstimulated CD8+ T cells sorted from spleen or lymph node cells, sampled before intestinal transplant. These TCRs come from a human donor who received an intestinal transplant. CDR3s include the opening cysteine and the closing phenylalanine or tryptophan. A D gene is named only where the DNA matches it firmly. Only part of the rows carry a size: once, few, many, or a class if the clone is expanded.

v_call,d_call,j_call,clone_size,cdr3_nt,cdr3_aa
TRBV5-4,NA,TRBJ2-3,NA,TGTGCCAGCAGCCTAAACAGAGATACGCAGTATTTT,CASSLNRDTQYF
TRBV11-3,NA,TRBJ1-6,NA,TGTGCCAGCAGCTTAGAGCGAGGTGGTAATTCACCCCTCCACTTT,CASSLERGGNSPLHF
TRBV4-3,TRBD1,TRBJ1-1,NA,TGCGCCAGCAGCCAATCCGGGACAGTAGTCTACACTGAAGCTTTCTTT,CASSQSGTVVYTEAFF
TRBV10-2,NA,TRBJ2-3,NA,TGCGCCAGCAGTGATCCCAACACAGATACGCAGTATTTT,CASSDPNTDTQYF
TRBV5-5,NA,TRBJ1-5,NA,TGTGCCAGCAGCTTGGCAGCAGGGCATCAGCCCCAGCATTTT,CASSLAAGHQPQHF
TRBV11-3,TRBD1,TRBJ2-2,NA,TGTGCCAGCAGCCCTAGGGACAGCGTGAACACCGGGGAGCTGTTTTTT,CASSPRDSVNTGELFF
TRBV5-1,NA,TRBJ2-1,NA,TGCGCCAGCAGCTTTGGCGGGAATGAGCAGTTCTTC,CASSFGGNEQFF
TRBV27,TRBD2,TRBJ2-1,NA,TGTGCCAGCAGTTTATCCCTAGCGGGGGGGGTAAATGAGCAGTTCTTC,CASSLSLAGGVNEQFF
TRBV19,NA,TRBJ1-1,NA,TGTGCCAGTAGTATTCAGGGTACGTACACTGAAGCTTTCTTT,CASSIQGTYTEAFF
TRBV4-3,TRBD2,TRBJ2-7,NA,TGCGCCAGCAGCCAAGATGCTAGCGGGGGGCTCCCCCGCTACGAGCAGTACTTC,CASSQDASGGLPRYEQYF
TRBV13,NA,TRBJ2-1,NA,TGTGCCAGCAGCGCCACTAGCAATGAGCAGTTCTTC,CASSATSNEQFF
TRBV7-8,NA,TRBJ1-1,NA,TGTGCCAGCAGCTCGAGCGGGACAAAGAACACTGAAGCTTTCTTT,CASSSSGTKNTEAFF
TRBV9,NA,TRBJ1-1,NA,TGTGCCAGCAACAAAGGGGGGGGCACTGAAGCTTTCTTT,CASNKGGGTEAFF
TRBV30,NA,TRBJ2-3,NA,TGTGCCTGGAGCCCCCTTTCGGGGTACACAGATACGCAGTATTTT,CAWSPLSGYTDTQYF
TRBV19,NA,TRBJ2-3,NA,TGTGCCAGTAGAAGGTCGCTGCGGGCGGCAGATACGCAGTATTTT,CASRRSLRAADTQYF
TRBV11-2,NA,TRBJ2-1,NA,TGTGCCAGCAGCTCAACTCCCATTGAGCAGTTCTTC,CASSSTPIEQFF
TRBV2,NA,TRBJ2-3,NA,TGTGCCAGCAAAACCCCAGGGTCAGATACGCAGTATTTT,CASKTPGSDTQYF
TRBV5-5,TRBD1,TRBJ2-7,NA,TGTGCCAGCAGATGGGACAGCCCCCTCGGCGAGCAGTACTTC,CASRWDSPLGEQYF
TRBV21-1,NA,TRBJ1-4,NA,TGTGCCAGCAGCAAAGAGGGCAGGGGGCGCGAGAATGAAAAACTGTTTTTT,CASSKEGRGRENEKLFF
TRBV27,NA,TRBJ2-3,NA,TGTGCCAGCAGCTCGAGGGGGGGCCCGCCTACGCAGTATTTT,CASSSRGGPPTQYF
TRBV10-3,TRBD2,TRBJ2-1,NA,TGTGCCATCAGTGACGGGGGGAGGGGAAATGAGCAGTTCTTC,CAISDGGRGNEQFF
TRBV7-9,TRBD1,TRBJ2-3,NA,TGTGCCAGCAGCTGGGTCCCCGGGACAGGGGAGCAAGATACGCAGTATTTT,CASSWVPGTGEQDTQYF
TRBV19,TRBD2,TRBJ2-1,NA,TGTGCCAGTAGTATGGATGGACTAGCGGCCAATGAGCAGTTCTTC,CASSMDGLAANEQFF
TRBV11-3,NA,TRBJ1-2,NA,TGTGCCAGCAGCTTGGGAGACTATGGCTACACCTTC,CASSLGDYGYTF
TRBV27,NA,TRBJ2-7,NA,TGTGCCAGTGGAGACTCTAGCTCCTACGAGCAGTACTTC,CASGDSSSYEQYF
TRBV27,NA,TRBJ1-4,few,TGTGCCAGCAGTGGACAGCACAGGGAAAAACTGTTTTTT,CASSGQHREKLFF
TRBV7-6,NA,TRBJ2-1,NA,TGTGCCAGCAGCCTTCCAGCGGGTGGCTCCTACAATGAGCAGTTCTTC,CASSLPAGGSYNEQFF
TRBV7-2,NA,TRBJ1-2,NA,TGTGCCAGCAGTTCTTATACACAGGGATCGAGCTATGGCTACACCTTC,CASSSYTQGSSYGYTF
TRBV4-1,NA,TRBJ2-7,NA,TGCGCCAGCAGCCAAGAACGGACAATCTCCTACGAGCAGTACTTC,CASSQERTISYEQYF
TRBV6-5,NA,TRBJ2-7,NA,TGTGCCAGCAGTTACGGGCCAGGCTCAGACGAGCAGTACTTC,CASSYGPGSDEQYF
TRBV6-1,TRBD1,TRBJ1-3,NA,TGTGCCAGCAGTGGAGTCGGACAGGGGAATTCCGGAAACACCATATATTTT,CASSGVGQGNSGNTIYF
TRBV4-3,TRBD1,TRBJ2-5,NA,TGCGCCAGCAGCCACCGGAAGGAAGGGACAGGGGAAGAGACCCAGTACTTC,CASSHRKEGTGEETQYF
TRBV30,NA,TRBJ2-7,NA,TGTGCCTCTGAACTTCGTGACTCCTACGAGCAGTACTTC,CASELRDSYEQYF
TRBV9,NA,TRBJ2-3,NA,TGTGCCAGCAGCGTATCGAGAGAAGGAGGGTTAGATACGCAGTATTTT,CASSVSREGGLDTQYF
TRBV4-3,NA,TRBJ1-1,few,TGCGCCAGCAGCCGCAGACTTAACACTGAAGCTTTCTTT,CASSRRLNTEAFF
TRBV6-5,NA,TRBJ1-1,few,TGTGCCAGCAGTTACTCGGGGGGGGAAGCTTTCTTT,CASSYSGGEAFF
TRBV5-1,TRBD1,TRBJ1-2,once,TGCGCCAGCAGCGCCGGGACAGGGAAAGGGGGCTACACCTTC,CASSAGTGKGGYTF
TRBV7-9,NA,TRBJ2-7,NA,TGTGCCAGCAGATCCAGCGGAATCTACGAGCAGTACTTC,CASRSSGIYEQYF
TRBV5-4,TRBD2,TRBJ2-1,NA,TGTGCCAGCAGCTTGTTGCGACCTAGCGGGGGGTACAATGAGCAGTTCTTC,CASSLLRPSGGYNEQFF
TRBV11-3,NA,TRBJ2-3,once,TGTGCCAGCAGCTTTCCCGGGACTGTCACAGATACGCAGTATTTT,CASSFPGTVTDTQYF
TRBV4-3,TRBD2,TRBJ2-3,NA,TGCGCCAGCAGCCAAAAGCGGGGGGTCACAGATACGCAGTATTTT,CASSQKRGVTDTQYF
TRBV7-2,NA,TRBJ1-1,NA,TGTGCCAGCAGACCTCCAACAGGGAGGAACACTGAAGCTTTCTTT,CASRPPTGRNTEAFF
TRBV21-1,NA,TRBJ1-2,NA,TGTGCCAGCAGCAAAGCCGATTTAGGGGGCTGTGGCTACACCTTC,CASSKADLGGCGYTF
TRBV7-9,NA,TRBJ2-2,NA,TGTGCCAGCAGCTTAGTCGGGACACAACCCAACACCGGGGAGCTGTTTTTT,CASSLVGTQPNTGELFF
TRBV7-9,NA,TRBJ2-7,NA,TGTGCCAGCAGCGCGGGGTCCTACGAGCAGTACTTC,CASSAGSYEQYF
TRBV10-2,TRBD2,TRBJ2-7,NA,TGCGCCAGCGCCGGGGGGTCAGAAGGCCTCTACGAGCAGTACTTC,CASAGGSEGLYEQYF
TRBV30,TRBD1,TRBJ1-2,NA,TGTGCCTGGAGCGGGGAGTCAGGACAGGGGGCATGGGGCTACACCTTC,CAWSGESGQGAWGYTF
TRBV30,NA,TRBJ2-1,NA,TGTGCCTGGAGTTTCTATTCTCGCGATGAGCAGTTCTTC,CAWSFYSRDEQFF
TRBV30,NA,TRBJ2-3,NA,TGTGCCTGGAGTGTATCTAGCACAGATACGCAGTATTTT,CAWSVSSTDTQYF